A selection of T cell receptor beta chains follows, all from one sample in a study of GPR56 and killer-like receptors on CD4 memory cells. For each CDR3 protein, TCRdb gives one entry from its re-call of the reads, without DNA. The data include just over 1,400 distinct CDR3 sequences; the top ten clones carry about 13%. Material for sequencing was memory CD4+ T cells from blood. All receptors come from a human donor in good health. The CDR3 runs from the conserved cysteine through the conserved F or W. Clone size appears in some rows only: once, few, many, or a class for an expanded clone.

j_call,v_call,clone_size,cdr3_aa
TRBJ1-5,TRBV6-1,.,CASSQIRPGQPQHF
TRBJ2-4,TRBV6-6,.,CASSYRGTGENIQYF
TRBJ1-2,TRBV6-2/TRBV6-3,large,CASRRAVLPHGYTF
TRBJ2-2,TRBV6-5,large,CASSSGLLNTGELFF
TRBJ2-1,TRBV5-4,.,CASSGWGGNEQFF
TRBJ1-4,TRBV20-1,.,CSAGTLSPTNEKLFF
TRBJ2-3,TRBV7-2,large,CASSLARVGGAQYF
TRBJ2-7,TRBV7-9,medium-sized,CASSPIRVSEQYF
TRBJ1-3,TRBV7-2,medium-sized,CASSFTAAGNTIYF
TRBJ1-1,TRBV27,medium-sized,CASSSPGTGPGTEAFF
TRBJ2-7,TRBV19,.,CASSMTGTGVATEQYF
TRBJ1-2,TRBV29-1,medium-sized,CSVGTGDYGYTF
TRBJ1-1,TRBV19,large,CASSIRGLAEAFF
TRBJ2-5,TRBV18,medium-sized,CASSPPTGEETQYF
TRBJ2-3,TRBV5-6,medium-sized,CASSLGAGADTQYF
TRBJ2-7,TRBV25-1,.,CASSESRRASYEQYF
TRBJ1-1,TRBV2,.,CASSYTEAEAFF
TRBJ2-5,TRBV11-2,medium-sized,CASSPTGFQETQYF
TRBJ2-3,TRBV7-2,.,CASSSLGLNTDTQYF